This T cell receptor (beta chain) came from a study of blood T cell repertoires in COVID-19. Whole-study context: Italy, Spain and the United States were the sources of the convalescent and acute COVID-19 samples.

There are 14 residues in the CDR3. The V gene's germline CDR1 is MNHNY and CDR2 SVGAGI (reference sequence). Trimming at V came to 5 bases and at J to 7 bases, leaving 6 bases not matched to a gene. As handled by the study authors: Reference gene primer amplification yielded estimated nucleated cell counts. Measured with immunoSEQ multiplex PCR; TCRdb has only the in-frame clones, and not every one. That table is the source of V, J and clone size, and D and trimming were worked out from the DNA. Of about 200,000 clones detected, around 85% appear once; the ten largest clones hold 2.2%. Material: peripheral blood. This sequence originates from a woman aged 45-59 years with acute or convalescent COVID-19. The J gene is TRBJ1-5, the V gene TRBV6-6; 9 positions agree with TRBD1. Here the CDR3 DNA reads TGTGCCAGCAGTCCCGGGACAGGGAAGCAGCCCCAGCATTTT. Residues: CASSPGTGKQPQHF.